This T cell receptor beta chain was captured by sequencing in a study of regulatory T cells in long-lasting Graves disease. Overall study results and limits: Patients with persistent disease shared 2,741 public clonotypes, outpacing the 966 shared by new patients.

Investigators prepared the TCR beta libraries by applying iRepertoire HTBI primers and Arm-PCR of CDR3 regions. TCRdb processed the multiplex PCR reads anew with MiXCR; each CDR3 protein has one entry. The sample has a few hundred thousand distinct CDR3 sequences; about 16% are singletons. The CDR3 contains 14 residues. Germline V gene lookup returns CDR1 MNHEY and CDR2 SMNVEV (reference sequence). Trimming cost V 5 bases and J 4 bases; bases outside gene matches: 6. This clonotype has a count of ten or more. Its target is not known. This sample's time point: newly diagnosed GD, antithyroid drugs for less than 3 months. The TCR library was prepared using RNA isolated from PBMCs. The guidelines of the American Thyroid Association were the basis for diagnosing Graves' disease. A blood draw put roughly 10 milliliters of peripheral blood into EDTA tubes. The data also belong to a second study, concerning T cells in Graves' hyperthyroidism and ophthalmopathy. From that report: Most expanded thyroid clonotypes above 0.001 also appeared in blood.

The V gene is TRBV27, the J gene TRBJ2-5, with 8 positions matching TRBD2. This clonotype originated in a woman aged 18-29 years with Graves disease. The specimen comprised peripheral blood mononuclear cells (PBMCs), sampled at new diagnosis, from a patient treated with antithyroid drugs. CDR3 sequence: CASSPIAGRETQYF. CDR3 nucleotide sequence: TGTGCCAGCAGTCCCATAGCGGGGAGAGAGACCCAGTACTTC.